Sequencing of this TCR beta chain was carried out in a study of early T cells in non-severe SARS-CoV-2 infection. Background on the study: Chains stayed unpaired after sequencing of bulk RNA from unsorted whole blood.

Each single cDNA molecule received a unique molecular identifier. TCRdb redid the calling of the 5' RACE reads with MiXCR, one entry per CDR3 protein. The data hold some 97,000 distinct CDR3 sequences, with about 10% observed a single time. This clonotype was observed a handful of times. Its antigen is as yet unknown. Broader study findings: Matching with VDJdb favored anti-spike CD8 responses (missing private and CD4 specificities).

The starting material was whole blood, obtained at baseline. The clonotype was recovered from an adult who was a healthcare worker with PCR-confirmed SARS-CoV-2 infection or an uninfected control (not recorded which).

The chain's CDR3 is CASRAGGDTQYF. In DNA, the CDR3 is TGTGCCAGCAGGGCCGGGGGCGATACGCAGTATTTT. This chain connects TRBV6-1 to TRBJ2-3; either TRBD1 or TRBD2 may supply D (6 bases each). CDR1 and CDR2 from the germline V gene are MNHNS and SASEGT. CDR3 length: 12 amino acids. Trimming took off 6 bases at V and 6 bases at J, with 10 bases between the two ends.